The clone carrying this T cell receptor beta chain has at least ten counts. Antigen unknown. TCRdb re-derived calls from the RT-PCR reads in MiXCR, one entry per CDR3 protein. Here the sample spans roughly 780,000 distinct CDR3 sequences, around 20% being singletons. V dropped 0 bases and J dropped 5 bases, with 9 bases sitting between them. The germline gives CDR1 SGHRS, CDR2 YFSETQ. This CDR3 spans 14 amino acids. This entry is derived from a study of response to subunit inactivated influenza vaccine. General study findings and limits: Authors suggested each seasonal flu vaccination may recruit only limited numbers of new T cells.

The input for sequencing was PBMCs from blood, taken more than 4 days after vaccination. The clonotype was recovered from a man aged 50-60 years who received an inactivated influenza vaccine. This chain connects TRBV5-1 to TRBJ1-5; unclear D gene. CDR3 region: CASSLDPGDQPQHF. In DNA form, the CDR3 reads TGCGCCAGCAGCTTGGATCCCGGGGATCAGCCCCAGCATTTT. Full variable domain (rest looked up from reference TRBV5-1 and TRBJ1-5): KAGVTQTPRYLIKTRGQQVTLSCSPISGHRSVSWYQQTPGQGLQFLFEYFSETQRNKGNFPGRFSGRQFSNSRSEMNVSTLELGDSALYLCASSLDPGDQPQHFGDGTRLSIL.